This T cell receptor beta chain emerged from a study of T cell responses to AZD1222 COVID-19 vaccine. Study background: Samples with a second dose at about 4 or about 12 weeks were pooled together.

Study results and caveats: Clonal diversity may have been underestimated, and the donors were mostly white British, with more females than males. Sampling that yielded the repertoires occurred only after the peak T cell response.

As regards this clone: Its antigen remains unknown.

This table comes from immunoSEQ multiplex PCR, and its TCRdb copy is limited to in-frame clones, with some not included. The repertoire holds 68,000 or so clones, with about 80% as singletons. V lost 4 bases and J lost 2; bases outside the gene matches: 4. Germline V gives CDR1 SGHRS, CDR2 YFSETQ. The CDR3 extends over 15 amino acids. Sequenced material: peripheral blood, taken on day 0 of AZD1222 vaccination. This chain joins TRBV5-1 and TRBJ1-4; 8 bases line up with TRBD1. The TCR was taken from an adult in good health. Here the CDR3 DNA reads TGCGCCAGCAGCAGAAACAGGGGGACTAATGAAAAACTGTTTTTT. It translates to CASSRNRGTNEKLFF. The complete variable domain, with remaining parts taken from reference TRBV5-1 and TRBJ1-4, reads KAGVTQTPRYLIKTRGQQVTLSCSPISGHRSVSWYQQTPGQGLQFLFEYFSETQRNKGNFPGRFSGRQFSNSRSEMNVSTLELGDSALYLCASSRNRGTNEKLFFGSGTQLSVL.